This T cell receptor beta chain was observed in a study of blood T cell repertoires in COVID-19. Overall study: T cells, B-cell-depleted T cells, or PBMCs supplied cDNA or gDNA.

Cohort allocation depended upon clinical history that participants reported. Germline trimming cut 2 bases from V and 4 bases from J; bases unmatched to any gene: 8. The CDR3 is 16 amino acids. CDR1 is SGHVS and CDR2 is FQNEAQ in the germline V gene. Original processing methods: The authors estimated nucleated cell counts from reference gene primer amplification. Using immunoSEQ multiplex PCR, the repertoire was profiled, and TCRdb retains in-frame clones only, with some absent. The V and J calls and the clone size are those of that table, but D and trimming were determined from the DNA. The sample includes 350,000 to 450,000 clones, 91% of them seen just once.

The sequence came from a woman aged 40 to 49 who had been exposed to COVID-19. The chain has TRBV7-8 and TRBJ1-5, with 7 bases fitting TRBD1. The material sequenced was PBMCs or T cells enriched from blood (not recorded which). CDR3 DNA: TGTGCCAGCAGCTTATCAGACAGGGTCTTTAATCAGCCCCAGCATTTT. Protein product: CASSLSDRVFNQPQHF.